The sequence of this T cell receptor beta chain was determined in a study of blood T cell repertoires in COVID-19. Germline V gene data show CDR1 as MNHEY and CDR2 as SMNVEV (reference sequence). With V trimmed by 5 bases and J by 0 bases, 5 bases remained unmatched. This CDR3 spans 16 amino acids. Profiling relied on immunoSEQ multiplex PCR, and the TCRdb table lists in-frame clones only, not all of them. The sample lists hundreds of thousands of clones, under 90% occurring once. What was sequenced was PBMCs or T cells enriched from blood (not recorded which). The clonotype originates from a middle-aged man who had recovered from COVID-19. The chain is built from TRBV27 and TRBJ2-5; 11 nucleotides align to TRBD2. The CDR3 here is CASSPPTSGNQETQYF. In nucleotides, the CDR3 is TGTGCCAGCAGTCCGCCGACTAGCGGGAACCAAGAGACCCAGTACTTC.